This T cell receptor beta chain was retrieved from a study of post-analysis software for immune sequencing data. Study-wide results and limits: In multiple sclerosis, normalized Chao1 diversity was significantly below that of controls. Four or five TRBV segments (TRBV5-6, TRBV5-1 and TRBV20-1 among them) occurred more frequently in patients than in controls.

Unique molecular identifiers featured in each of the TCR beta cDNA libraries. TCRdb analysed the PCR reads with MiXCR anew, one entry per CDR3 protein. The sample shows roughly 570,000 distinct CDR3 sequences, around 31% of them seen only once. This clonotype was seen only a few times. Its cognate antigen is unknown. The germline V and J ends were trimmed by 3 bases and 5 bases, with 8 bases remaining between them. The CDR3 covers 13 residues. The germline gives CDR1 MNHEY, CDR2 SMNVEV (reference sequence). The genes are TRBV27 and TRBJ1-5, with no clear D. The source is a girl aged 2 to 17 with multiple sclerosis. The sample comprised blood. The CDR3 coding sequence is TGTGCCAGCAGTTTCGGTCCAGATCAGCCCCAGCATTTT. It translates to CASSFGPDQPQHF.